Described below is a single TCR beta chain sequence and its context. The data were produced by immunoSEQ multiplex PCR, yet TCRdb's version contains in-frame clones alone and is incomplete. The repertoire holds roughly 70,000 clones, with around 90% as singletons. The sample is drawn from a study of blood T cell repertoires in COVID-19. CDR1 is KGHSY, CDR2 FQNENV, per germline. V trimming: 4 bases; J trimming: 3 bases; junction bases outside the gene matches: 3. The CDR3 contains 14 residues. The V call is TRBV16, the J call TRBJ1-1; 9 bases align to TRBD1. Sequencing input: peripheral blood. The clonotype comes from a woman at least 80 years old with acute or convalescent COVID-19. CDR3 coding DNA: TGTGCCAGCAGCCTACGACAGGGGGACACTGAAGCTTTCTTT. Residues: CASSLRQGDTEAFF.